A selection of T cell receptor beta chains follows, all from one sample in a study of T cell responses to AZD1222 COVID-19 vaccine. The repertoire was sequenced with immunoSEQ multiplex PCR; TCRdb's copy has only in-frame clones and lacks some. Among roughly 150,000 clones listed, over 70% were seen once. The sequenced sample was peripheral blood, obtained 28 days after the second AZD1222 dose. The receptors were sampled from an adult who received the AZD1222 COVID-19 vaccine. Both conserved end residues are part of each CDR3. D genes are given only for firm matches. Clone size appears in some rows only: once, few, many, or a class for an expanded clone.

>TRBD2|.|TRBV20-1|TRBJ2-7
TGCAGTGCTAGTCGCCTAGCGGGAGGTTCCTACGAGCAGTACTTC
CSASRLAGGSYEQYF
>TRBD2|.|TRBV24-1|TRBJ2-7
TGTGCCACCAGTGATAGCGGGAGGGCCCAGGGCGAGCAGTACTTC
CATSDSGRAQGEQYF
>.|many|TRBV7-9|TRBJ1-1
TGTGCCAGCGGACGACAGCTTATGAACACTGAAGCTTTCTTT
CASGRQLMNTEAFF
>.|.|TRBV28|TRBJ1-1
TGTGCCAGCAACAGGCCTTTTGGCACTGAAGCTTTCTTT
CASNRPFGTEAFF
>TRBD2|.|TRBV7-2|TRBJ2-1
TGTGCCAGCAACCCGGGACTAGCGGGAATGTATGAGCAGTTCTTC
CASNPGLAGMYEQFF
>TRBD2|once|TRBV27|TRBJ2-3
TGTGCCAGCAGGAATAGCGGGAGGGCCATAGATACGCAGTATTTT
CASRNSGRAIDTQYF
>TRBD1|.|TRBV5-1|TRBJ1-1
TGCGCCAGCAGCTCAGGGGGCCGGGTGACTGAAGCTTTCTTT
CASSSGGRVTEAFF
>TRBD1|.|TRBV7-2|TRBJ1-2
TGTGCCAGCAGCGCAGGGACAGCCCCCTCGGGCTACACCTTC
CASSAGTAPSGYTF
>.|.|TRBV12-1|TRBJ1-1
TGTGCCAGCAGCTCAACCGGGACAGGGGACACTGAAGCTTTCTTT
CASSSTGTGDTEAFF
>.|.|TRBV28|TRBJ1-1
TGTGCCAGCAGATCCGCGGGACTCATGAACACTGAAGCTTTCTTT
CASRSAGLMNTEAFF
>TRBD2|.|TRBV6-2/TRBV6-3|TRBJ2-1
TGTGCCAGCAGTCGGTGGGCGGGAGGGAAACTCTACAATGAGCAGTTCTTC
CASSRWAGGKLYNEQFF
>TRBD1|.|TRBV18|TRBJ1-5
TGTGCCAGCTCACGGCCGGGCGAGGGGACAGCCCAGCATTTT
CASSRPGEGTAQHF
>TRBD2|.|TRBV6-2/TRBV6-3|TRBJ2-1
TGTGCCAGCAGTTACGACTTGACTAGCGGGAGAAGGTACAATGAGCAGTTCTTC
CASSYDLTSGRRYNEQFF
>.|.|TRBV5-4|TRBJ1-2
TGTGCCAGCAGCTCAGGACAGCTCTATGGCTACACCTTC
CASSSGQLYGYTF
>.|.|TRBV21-1|TRBJ1-5
TGTGCCAGCAGCCGCCCGGGACACCGCTGGCATTTT
CASSRPGHRWHF
>.|.|TRBV5-6|TRBJ1-2
TGTGCCAGCAGCTTGGGATGGGCATTGGGTGGCTACACCTTC
CASSLGWALGGYTF
>.|.|TRBV7-3|TRBJ2-2
TGTGCCAGCAGTACAGGGTCGAACACCGGGGAGCTGTTTTTT
CASSTGSNTGELFF
>.|.|TRBV11-1|TRBJ1-2
TGTGCCAGCAGCCAGGGTGATAAAGCTCTCTATGGCTACACCTTC
CASSQGDKALYGYTF
>.|.|TRBV6-5|TRBJ2-7
TGTGCCAGCAGCCCAGACAACTACGAGCAGTACTTC
CASSPDNYEQYF
>.|.|TRBV5-1|TRBJ1-1
TGCGCCAGCAGCTTCGGGACATCGAACACTGAAGCTTTCTTT
CASSFGTSNTEAFF
>.|.|TRBV28|TRBJ1-5
TGTGCCAGCAGTTTGGACAGCAATCAGCCCCAGCATTTT
CASSLDSNQPQHF
>.|.|TRBV29-1|TRBJ2-7
TGCAGCTTCGGCAGGGGAACGGACGAGCAGTACTTC
CSFGRGTDEQYF
>.|.|TRBV29-1|TRBJ2-7
TGCAGCGTTGGGGAATCCTCCTACGAGCAGTACTTC
CSVGESSYEQYF
>.|.|TRBV28|TRBJ1-3
TGTGCCAGCAGTTTGTCAGGGCGGGGAAACACCATATATTTT
CASSLSGRGNTIYF
>.|.|TRBV10-3|TRBJ1-4
TGTGCCATCAAGGCCGGCACTAATGAAAAACTGTTTTTT
CAIKAGTNEKLFF
>TRBD2|.|TRBV7-8|TRBJ2-5
TGTGCCAGCAGCTTGGGACTAGCGGGAGGGATATGGGAGACCCAGTACTTC
CASSLGLAGGIWETQYF
>.|.|TRBV4-2|TRBJ2-1
TGTGCCAGCAGCCAAGATTGGCATGAGCAGTTCTTC
CASSQDWHEQFF
>.|.|TRBV2|TRBJ2-7
TGTGCCAGCCGCTCTACCTACGAGCAGTACTTC
CASRSTYEQYF
>TRBD1|.|TRBV6-5|TRBJ2-1
TGTGCCTCCCAAAGGGGCCCAGGGGGATACAATGAGCAGTTCTTC
CASQRGPGGYNEQFF
>TRBD1|once|TRBV19|TRBJ1-5
TGTGCCAGTAGCAGCTGGACAGGGCGCGAGGATCAGCCCCAGCATTTT
CASSSWTGREDQPQHF
>TRBD2|once|TRBV6-5|TRBJ2-1
TGTGCCAGCCGCCCCCCCCTAGCGGGCTTCAATGAGCAGTTCTTC
CASRPPLAGFNEQFF
>TRBD1|.|TRBV5-5|TRBJ2-7
TGTGCCAGCAGCCAAGAGACAGGGTACGAGCAGTACTTC
CASSQETGYEQYF
>.|few|TRBV28|TRBJ2-7
TGTGCCAGCAGTTTATATGCAGGCCTTGGAGAGCAGTACTTC
CASSLYAGLGEQYF
>TRBD2|.|TRBV6-2/TRBV6-3|TRBJ2-7
TGTGCCAGCAGTTACTCTACCAGCGGGAGATCGTACGAGCAGTACTTC
CASSYSTSGRSYEQYF
>.|.|TRBV7-9|TRBJ1-1
TGTGCCAGCAGCACTGAGAACACTGAAGCTTTCTTT
CASSTENTEAFF
>TRBD1|few|TRBV7-9|TRBJ1-4
TGTGCCAGCAGCTTTGGACAGGTCAATGAAAAACTGTTTTTT
CASSFGQVNEKLFF
>.|few|TRBV19|TRBJ1-6
TGTGCCAGTAGGCCGGGTGTTAATTCACCCCTCCACTTT
CASRPGVNSPLHF
>.|.|TRBV30|TRBJ1-1
TGTGCCTGGAGACATCCCGTGACTATGAACACTGAAGCTTTCTTT
CAWRHPVTMNTEAFF
>.|.|TRBV6-2/TRBV6-3|TRBJ1-1
TGTGCCAGCAGTGAGTGGGTTATAGGCACTGAAGCTTTCTTT
CASSEWVIGTEAFF
>.|.|TRBV18|TRBJ1-5
TGTGCCAGCTCGCTGACAGACAGTAGCAATCAGCCCCAGCATTTT
CASSLTDSSNQPQHF
>TRBD1|.|TRBV6-2/TRBV6-3|TRBJ1-6
TGTGCCAGCAGTCTACAGGGGGCCGGAGGCTCACCCCTCCACTTT
CASSLQGAGGSPLHF
>TRBD2|.|TRBV5-5|TRBJ2-1
TGTGCCAGCAGCTTGGGCGGGAGTAGTATCTATGAGCAGTTCTTC
CASSLGGSSIYEQFF
>TRBD1|few|TRBV4-1|TRBJ2-4
TGCGCCAGCAGCCACGGGACAGGCCAACCGTCTATAGCCAAAAACATTCAGTACTTC
CASSHGTGQPSIAKNIQYF
>TRBD1|.|TRBV15|TRBJ2-1
TGTGCCACCAGACGCCCCGGGACAGGGAATGAGCAGTTCTTC
CATRRPGTGNEQFF
>.|.|TRBV7-9|TRBJ2-1
TGTGCCAGCAGCTTAGCGGGGACCTACAATGAGCAGTTCTTC
CASSLAGTYNEQFF